This T cell receptor (beta chain) was captured in a study of T cell repertoires in cytomegalovirus infection. For the study at large: Both CMV infection and a matching HLA type were indicated by public TCR beta signatures. Whole-study results and caveats: Summed frequency of shared TCR beta families picked out CMV carriers who also had the relevant HLA. The ex vivo response showed dominance by HLA-C-restricted CMV-specific TCR beta clonotypes.

The V end was cut by 6 bases, the J end by 7 bases, with 10 bases between. Germline V lookup: CDR1 SGHTA, CDR2 FQGNSA. CDR3 length equals 12 residues. TCRdb itself ran the reads through MiXCR, one entry per CDR3 protein. Among about 300,000 distinct CDR3 sequences listed, around 9.1% were seen once. This clonotype was detected ten times or more. The antigen remains unidentified. The gene calls are TRBV7-2 and TRBJ1-5; D remains unclear. The TCR comes from a human donor in good health (CMV status not recorded). Some clones in this sample may be carry-over from other donors' samples. Material: PBMCs. This CDR3 reads CASSPAGQPQHF. Written as DNA, the CDR3 is TGTGCCAGCAGTCCGGCCGGCCAGCCCCAGCATTTT.